A single TCR beta chain is shown here with its context. The V and J ends lost 8 bases and 3 bases, in that order; junction bases with no gene match: 13. This CDR3 comprises 16 residues. From germline, CDR1 is GTSNPN and CDR2 SVGIG (reference sequence). The sample is drawn from a study of blood T cell repertoires in COVID-19. Study as a whole: The origin of the acute and convalescent COVID-19 samples was the United States, Italy and Spain. From T cells, B-cell-depleted T cells, or PBMCs came the material, which was cDNA or gDNA.

In the original processing: Reference gene primer amplification gave estimated nucleated cell counts. This table comes from immunoSEQ multiplex PCR, and its TCRdb copy is limited to in-frame clones, with some not included. The DNA was the basis for D and trimming; V, J and clone size are from that table. This sample has about 74,000 clones, with approximately 88% found just once. This chain links TRBV30 with TRBJ2-4; TRBD2 aligns across 10 bases. The sequencing sample was made of peripheral blood. The clonotype was recovered from a woman older than 75 with acute or convalescent COVID-19. The CDR3 protein is CALSKREGRDKNIQYF. The CDR3 bases are TGTGCCCTAAGCAAGCGGGAGGGCCGAGACAAAAACATTCAGTACTTC.